This TCR beta chain was recorded in a study of blood T cell repertoires in COVID-19. The study recruited people aged about 18 to 95 years across around 23 US areas. Participants had their cohort set by participant-reported clinical history. Sequenced by immunoSEQ multiplex PCR; TCRdb stores in-frame clones only, minus some. The repertoire consists of approximately 440,000 clones, with roughly 87% occurring once and the leading ten covering 0.6%. Sample: PBMCs or T cells enriched from blood (not recorded which). This sequence originates from a man aged 18 to 35 who had recovered from COVID-19.

CDR3 nucleotide sequence: TGCGCCAGCAGCCAAGTCGAAGGGGGCAATCAGCCCCAGCATTTT. Translating it yields CASSQVEGGNQPQHF. The chain employs TRBV4-1 and TRBJ1-5, with a tentative D call TRBD1 (5 bases). Germline CDR1 reads MGHRA; CDR2 reads YSYEKL. V lost 1 base to trimming and J lost 2 bases, with 9 bases between them. This CDR3 has 15 amino acids.